Listed here is a single TCR beta chain. What it binds is not known. This sample was included in a study of cytomegalovirus exposure and HLA in healthy donors. Findings of the study overall: Later analysis showed TCR association rates varying by HLA locus, highest for DRB1 and lowest for HLA-C. Accurate predictions that matched the HLA-A and HLA-B alleles of most subjects were reportedly made from TCR beta sequences.

The germline CDR1 and CDR2 sequences are MNHEY and SMNVEV (reference sequence). The J segment lost 8 bases and the V segment lost 4 bases, leaving 10 bases of the junction unmatched. This CDR3 is 15 amino acids long. PCR was performed using 60 Vbeta and 13 Jbeta primers. This table comes from immunoSEQ multiplex PCR, and its TCRdb copy is limited to in-frame clones, with some not included. The repertoire consists of roughly 240,000 clones, with more than 70% occurring once and the leading ten covering about 0.5%. This chain connects TRBV27 to TRBJ2-3; 9 bases match TRBD2. The source is a boy younger than 18 in good health and CMV-seronegative. Sequencing was done on a sample of PBMCs. CDR3 nucleotides: TGTGCCAGCAGTTCCTCCGGGACTAGCTTGCCTACGCAGTATTTT. Its protein is CASSSSGTSLPTQYF.